Included here is one T cell receptor (beta chain) sequence, with context. Within the sample, other DNA sequences also encode this same CDR3. This sample is part of a study of blood T cell repertoires in COVID-19. Overall study: There were acute and convalescent COVID-19 samples, and they came from the United States, Italy and Spain. Sources were T cells, B-cell-depleted T cells, or PBMCs; the material itself was cDNA or gDNA.

Trimming shortened V by 4 bases and J by 0 bases, and 9 bases separated the two germline ends. Germline CDR1 MDHEN, CDR2 SYDVKM. The CDR3 sequence is 15 residues long. In the authors' workflow: Amplified reference gene primers provided the basis for estimating nucleated cell counts. Libraries were prepared by immunoSEQ multiplex PCR; TCRdb keeps only in-frame clonotypes and omits some of them. The D gene and trimming were derived from the DNA, and the V and J assignments and clone size from that table. This sample carries 30,000 to 35,000 clones, about 90% of them seen once, and the ten largest clones take roughly 19%.

The chain links TRBV28 to TRBJ1-4; perhaps TRBD1 as D (6 bases). Source material: peripheral blood. This TCR derives from a man older than 75 with acute or convalescent COVID-19. Here the CDR3 DNA reads TGTGCCAGCAGTTCCCGACAGGCAACTAATGAAAAACTGTTTTTT. It is translated as CASSSRQATNEKLFF.